This is a list of T cell receptor beta chains from one sample in a study of vaccination and CD4 T cells after COVID-19. TCRdb reprocessed the PCR reads via MiXCR and lists one record per CDR3 protein. The data show approximately 40,000 distinct CDR3 sequences, with 35% to 45% seen just once and 5.8% held by the top ten. Sample: CD4+ T cells from blood, taken about 7 months after SARS-CoV-2 vaccination. These receptors all come from a human donor who had recovered from COVID-19. Each CDR3 is given with its conserved first and last residue. Fields, in order: clone size, D gene, J gene, V gene, CDR3 protein, CDR3 DNA. A D gene is named only where the DNA matches it firmly. A row's size may be missing; if present it is once, few, many or a size class.

clone_size: .
d_call: .
j_call: TRBJ1-3
v_call: TRBV7-6
cdr3_aa: CASSLGGGEDTIYF
cdr3_nt: TGTGCCAGCAGCTTAGGTGGCGGGGAGGACACCATATATTTT

clone_size: few
d_call: .
j_call: TRBJ1-1
v_call: TRBV6-1
cdr3_aa: CASSEAFF
cdr3_nt: TGTGCCAGCAGTGAAGCTTTCTTT

clone_size: .
d_call: .
j_call: TRBJ2-3
v_call: TRBV19
cdr3_aa: CASSIWEEGPDTQYF
cdr3_nt: TGTGCCAGTAGTATCTGGGAGGAGGGTCCAGATACGCAGTATTTT

clone_size: .
d_call: .
j_call: TRBJ2-2
v_call: TRBV25-1
cdr3_aa: CASSVHRVGNTGELFF
cdr3_nt: TGTGCCAGCAGTGTCCACAGGGTTGGGAACACCGGGGAGCTGTTTTTT

clone_size: once
d_call: TRBD1
j_call: TRBJ2-1
v_call: TRBV20-1
cdr3_aa: CSVRDRGPDEQFF
cdr3_nt: TGCAGTGTGCGGGACAGGGGGCCCGATGAGCAGTTCTTC

clone_size: .
d_call: .
j_call: TRBJ2-3
v_call: TRBV2
cdr3_aa: CASSELLSTDTQYF
cdr3_nt: TGTGCCAGCAGTGAATTGTTGTCCACAGATACGCAGTATTTT

clone_size: .
d_call: .
j_call: TRBJ2-3
v_call: TRBV6-2/TRBV6-3
cdr3_aa: CASKVANRETDTQYF
cdr3_nt: TGTGCCAGCAAAGTAGCCAACCGGGAGACAGATACGCAGTATTTT

clone_size: .
d_call: .
j_call: TRBJ2-7
v_call: TRBV5-8
cdr3_aa: CASIRRGTTYEQYF
cdr3_nt: TGTGCCAGCATCAGGAGGGGAACCACCTACGAGCAGTACTTC

clone_size: .
d_call: TRBD2
j_call: TRBJ2-7
v_call: TRBV27
cdr3_aa: CASSLGAGGYHEQYF
cdr3_nt: TGTGCCAGCAGTTTAGGGGCGGGAGGTTACCACGAGCAGTACTTC

clone_size: few
d_call: .
j_call: TRBJ1-3
v_call: TRBV28
cdr3_aa: CASSLWLGGDSGNTIYF
cdr3_nt: TGTGCCAGCAGTTTATGGTTGGGGGGGGACTCTGGAAACACCATATATTTT

clone_size: .
d_call: .
j_call: TRBJ2-4
v_call: TRBV7-3
cdr3_aa: CASSLAEGDIQYF
cdr3_nt: TGTGCCAGCAGCTTAGCGGAGGGGGACATTCAGTACTTC

clone_size: few
d_call: .
j_call: TRBJ1-5
v_call: TRBV6-2/TRBV6-3
cdr3_aa: CASSTSNQPQHF
cdr3_nt: TGTGCCAGCAGCACTAGCAATCAGCCCCAGCATTTT

clone_size: few
d_call: .
j_call: TRBJ2-4
v_call: TRBV6-1
cdr3_aa: CASSNGPGNIQYF
cdr3_nt: TGTGCCAGCAGTAACGGTCCTGGAAACATTCAGTACTTC

clone_size: .
d_call: TRBD1
j_call: TRBJ2-7
v_call: TRBV10-3
cdr3_aa: CAISSLGQGAEQYF
cdr3_nt: TGTGCCATCAGTTCTTTGGGACAGGGTGCCGAGCAGTACTTC

clone_size: medium-sized
d_call: .
j_call: TRBJ2-7
v_call: TRBV20-1
cdr3_aa: CSASKRPSSYEQYF
cdr3_nt: TGCAGTGCCAGCAAGCGGCCAAGCTCCTACGAGCAGTACTTC

clone_size: few
d_call: .
j_call: TRBJ2-3
v_call: TRBV20-1
cdr3_aa: CSVGGEADTQYF
cdr3_nt: TGCAGTGTCGGCGGGGAGGCAGATACGCAGTATTTT

clone_size: .
d_call: TRBD1
j_call: TRBJ2-7
v_call: TRBV7-3
cdr3_aa: CASSSTPGTGLYEQYF
cdr3_nt: TGTGCCAGCAGCTCCACCCCCGGGACAGGGTTGTACGAGCAGTACTTC

clone_size: .
d_call: .
j_call: TRBJ2-7
v_call: TRBV20-1
cdr3_aa: CSASSAYEQYF
cdr3_nt: TGCAGTGCTAGTTCTGCGTACGAGCAGTACTTC

clone_size: .
d_call: TRBD2
j_call: TRBJ2-7
v_call: TRBV7-9
cdr3_aa: CATSQLAGGTLRGQYF
cdr3_nt: TGTGCCACAAGCCAGTTAGCGGGGGGAACCCTACGAGGGCAGTACTTC

clone_size: .
d_call: .
j_call: TRBJ2-7
v_call: TRBV6-5
cdr3_aa: CASSYARTDTYEQYF
cdr3_nt: TGTGCCAGCAGTTACGCCCGGACAGACACCTACGAGCAGTACTTC

clone_size: .
d_call: TRBD2
j_call: TRBJ2-7
v_call: TRBV6-2/TRBV6-3
cdr3_aa: CASSDYGTSGTYEQYF
cdr3_nt: TGTGCCAGCAGCGATTACGGGACTAGCGGGACCTACGAGCAGTACTTC

clone_size: few
d_call: .
j_call: TRBJ2-5
v_call: TRBV5-1
cdr3_aa: CASSTGLTQETQYF
cdr3_nt: TGCGCCAGCAGCACAGGACTAACTCAAGAGACCCAGTACTTC

clone_size: few
d_call: .
j_call: TRBJ1-1
v_call: TRBV19
cdr3_aa: CASSPRGRNTEAFF
cdr3_nt: TGTGCCAGTAGCCCCAGGGGTCGGAACACTGAAGCTTTCTTT

clone_size: .
d_call: TRBD1
j_call: TRBJ2-4
v_call: TRBV24-1
cdr3_aa: CATSESQGTKNIQYF
cdr3_nt: TGTGCCACCAGTGAGTCACAGGGGACCAAAAACATTCAGTACTTC

clone_size: few
d_call: TRBD2
j_call: TRBJ2-1
v_call: TRBV6-4
cdr3_aa: CASSETSGRGNEQFF
cdr3_nt: TGTGCCAGCAGTGAGACTAGCGGGAGGGGGAATGAGCAGTTCTTC

clone_size: .
d_call: .
j_call: TRBJ1-5
v_call: TRBV20-1
cdr3_aa: CSARLGGSNQPQHF
cdr3_nt: TGCAGTGCTCGTTTGGGGGGAAGCAATCAGCCCCAGCATTTT

clone_size: .
d_call: .
j_call: TRBJ2-1
v_call: TRBV20-1
cdr3_aa: CSANLGDYNEQFF
cdr3_nt: TGCAGTGCAAATCTAGGCGATTACAATGAGCAGTTCTTC

clone_size: .
d_call: .
j_call: TRBJ2-7
v_call: TRBV7-2
cdr3_aa: CASSFPGGRVGF
cdr3_nt: TGTGCCAGCAGCTTCCCGGGCGGCAGGGTAGGCTTC

clone_size: few
d_call: .
j_call: TRBJ2-5
v_call: TRBV19
cdr3_aa: CASSTGLGGTQYF
cdr3_nt: TGTGCCAGTAGTACCGGATTGGGGGGGACCCAGTACTTC

clone_size: few
d_call: .
j_call: TRBJ2-7
v_call: TRBV6-1
cdr3_aa: CASMTVGYPSSYEQYF
cdr3_nt: TGTGCCAGCATGACGGTTGGCTACCCCTCGAGCTACGAGCAGTACTTC

clone_size: .
d_call: TRBD1
j_call: TRBJ1-1
v_call: TRBV6-1
cdr3_aa: CASLSGTGIFESEAFF
cdr3_nt: TGTGCCAGCCTCTCCGGGACAGGGATTTTCGAGAGTGAAGCTTTCTTT

clone_size: .
d_call: .
j_call: TRBJ2-3
v_call: TRBV28
cdr3_aa: CASSFPLFLEDGSTDTQYF
cdr3_nt: TGTGCCAGCAGTTTTCCGTTGTTTCTGGAGGACGGGAGCACAGATACGCAGTATTTT

clone_size: few
d_call: .
j_call: TRBJ1-5
v_call: TRBV6-2/TRBV6-3
cdr3_aa: CASSYAGQPQHF
cdr3_nt: TGTGCCAGCAGTTACGCTGGTCAGCCCCAGCATTTT

clone_size: few
d_call: TRBD1
j_call: TRBJ2-2
v_call: TRBV27
cdr3_aa: CASSLGQGMNTGELFF
cdr3_nt: TGTGCCAGCAGTTTGGGACAGGGGATGAACACCGGGGAGCTGTTTTTT

clone_size: .
d_call: .
j_call: TRBJ2-1
v_call: TRBV28
cdr3_aa: CASSLAGATYNEQFF
cdr3_nt: TGTGCCAGCAGTTTAGCCGGGGCCACCTACAATGAGCAGTTCTTC

clone_size: .
d_call: .
j_call: TRBJ2-1
v_call: TRBV27
cdr3_aa: CASSLSEYGGLNEQFF
cdr3_nt: TGTGCCAGCAGTTTATCGGAGTATGGGGGATTAAATGAGCAGTTCTTC

clone_size: .
d_call: .
j_call: TRBJ2-7
v_call: TRBV28
cdr3_aa: CASSRTDSYEQYF
cdr3_nt: TGTGCCAGCAGCCGGACAGACTCCTACGAGCAGTACTTC

clone_size: .
d_call: .
j_call: TRBJ2-3
v_call: TRBV10-1
cdr3_aa: CASSTGATSTDTQYF
cdr3_nt: TGCGCCAGCAGTACAGGTGCTACTAGCACAGATACGCAGTATTTT

clone_size: .
d_call: TRBD2
j_call: TRBJ2-1
v_call: TRBV27
cdr3_aa: CASKSLSSGLYNEQFF
cdr3_nt: TGTGCCAGCAAATCCTTGAGTAGCGGGTTATACAATGAGCAGTTCTTC

clone_size: .
d_call: .
j_call: TRBJ2-5
v_call: TRBV6-2/TRBV6-3
cdr3_aa: CASSYPAGQETQYF
cdr3_nt: TGTGCCAGCAGTTACCCCGCCGGGCAAGAGACCCAGTACTTC

clone_size: .
d_call: .
j_call: TRBJ2-2
v_call: TRBV11-1
cdr3_aa: CASSSRRTGELFF
cdr3_nt: TGTGCCAGCAGCTCCCGGAGGACCGGGGAGCTGTTTTTT